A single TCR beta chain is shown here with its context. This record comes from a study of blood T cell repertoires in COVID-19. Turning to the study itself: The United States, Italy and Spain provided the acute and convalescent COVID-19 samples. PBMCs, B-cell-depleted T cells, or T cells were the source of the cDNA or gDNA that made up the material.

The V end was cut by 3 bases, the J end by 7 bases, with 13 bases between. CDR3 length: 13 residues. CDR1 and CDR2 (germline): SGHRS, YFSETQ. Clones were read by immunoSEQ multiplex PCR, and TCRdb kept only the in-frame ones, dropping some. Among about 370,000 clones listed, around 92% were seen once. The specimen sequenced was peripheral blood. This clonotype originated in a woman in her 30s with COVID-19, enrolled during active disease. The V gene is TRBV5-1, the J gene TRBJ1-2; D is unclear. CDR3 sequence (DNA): TGCGCCAGCAGCTCCGCCTCAGAGGGTGGCTACACCTTC. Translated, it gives CASSSASEGGYTF. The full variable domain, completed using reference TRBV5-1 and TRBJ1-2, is KAGVTQTPRYLIKTRGQQVTLSCSPISGHRSVSWYQQTPGQGLQFLFEYFSETQRNKGNFPGRFSGRQFSNSRSEMNVSTLELGDSALYLCASSSASEGGYTFGSGTRLTVV.